This entry concerns a single TCR beta chain. These data originate in a study of shared clonotypes between healthy human individuals. This CDR3 spans 15 amino acids. Germline V lookup: CDR1 SGHTA, CDR2 FQGTGA. V lost 2 bases to trimming and J lost 3 bases, with 14 bases between them. The run depth of the assay was deep. Original analysis: With immunoSEQ giving junction-only sequences and no quality scores, filtering differed. TCRdb's copy holds only in-frame clones and misses some; the assay was immunoSEQ multiplex PCR. V and J calls and clone size are given by that table; D and trimming were obtained from the DNA. This table has approximately 2.1 million clones, roughly 93% appearing once. There were no recent acute infections or vaccinations among the donors, who were healthy HIV-negative adults. CD4+ cells underwent separation, giving CD45RA+ naive and CD45RA-negative memory subsets.

V gene TRBV7-3 combines with J gene TRBJ2-7; D remains ambiguous. Sequences were obtained from naive CD4+ T cells from PBMCs. Subset: CD45RA+ positively selected. This TCR derives from a man younger than 30 in good health. Some clones in this sample may be carry-over from other donors' samples. The CDR3 sequence: CASSLGQLPLYEQYF. In nucleotides, the CDR3 is TGTGCCAGCAGCTTAGGGCAGCTACCCCTCTACGAGCAGTACTTC. The complete variable domain, with remaining parts taken from reference TRBV7-3 and TRBJ2-7, reads GAGVSQTPSNKVTEKGKYVELRCDPISGHTALYWYRQSLGQGPEFLIYFQGTGAADDSGLPNDRFFAVRPEGSVSTLKIQRTERGDSAVYLCASSLGQLPLYEQYFGPGTRLTVT.